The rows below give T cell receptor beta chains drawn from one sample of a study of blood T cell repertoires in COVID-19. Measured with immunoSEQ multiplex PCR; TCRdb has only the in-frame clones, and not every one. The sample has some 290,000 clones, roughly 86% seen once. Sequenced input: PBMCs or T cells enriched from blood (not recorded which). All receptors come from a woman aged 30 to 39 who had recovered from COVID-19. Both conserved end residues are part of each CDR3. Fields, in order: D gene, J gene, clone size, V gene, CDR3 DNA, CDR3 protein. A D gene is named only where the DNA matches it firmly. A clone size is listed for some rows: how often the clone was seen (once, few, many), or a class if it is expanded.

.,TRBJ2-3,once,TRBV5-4,TGTGCCAGCAGCTTGCTCGGGGCAGATACGCAGTATTTT,CASSLLGADTQYF
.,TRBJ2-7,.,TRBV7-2,TGTGCCAGCAGCTTAGCGCGGGGGGACAGGGATTACGAGCAGTACTTC,CASSLARGDRDYEQYF
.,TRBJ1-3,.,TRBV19,TGTGCCAGTAGTCCCACGGCGGGTAAAGGAAACACCATATATTTT,CASSPTAGKGNTIYF
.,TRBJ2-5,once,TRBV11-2,TGTGCCAGCAGCTTAGTAGGGCCCCCCACAGGAGAGACCCAGTACTTC,CASSLVGPPTGETQYF
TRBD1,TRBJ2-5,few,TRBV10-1,TGCGCCAGCAGTGAGTCGATCCAGGGGGCTGACGAAGAGACCCAGTACTTC,CASSESIQGADEETQYF
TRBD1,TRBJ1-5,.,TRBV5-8,TGTGCCAGCAGCTTGGCGGACAGGGGTTGGAATCAGCCCCAGCATTTT,CASSLADRGWNQPQHF
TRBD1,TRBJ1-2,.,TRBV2,TGTGCCAGCAGTCAATTCTCGGGACAGGGGGCCGACTATGGCTACACCTTC,CASSQFSGQGADYGYTF
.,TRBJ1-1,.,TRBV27,TGTGCCAGCAGTACCCAGGGCCGAGAAGCTTTCTTT,CASSTQGREAFF
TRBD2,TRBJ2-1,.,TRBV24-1,TGTGCCACGAGACTAGCGGGAGGCCAGCAGTTCTTC,CATRLAGGQQFF
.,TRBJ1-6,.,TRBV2,TGTGCCAGCGGACACCCAAATTCACCCCTCCACTTT,CASGHPNSPLHF
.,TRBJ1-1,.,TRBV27,TGTGCCAGCAGGCCGACTCTAAGGAACACTGAAGCTTTCTTT,CASRPTLRNTEAFF
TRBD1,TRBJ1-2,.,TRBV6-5,TGTGCCAGCACTAAGACAGGGGTCAACTATGGCTACACCTTC,CASTKTGVNYGYTF
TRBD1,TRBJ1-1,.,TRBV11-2,TGTGCCAGCAGCTTCCGACAGGGTCGGAACACTGAAGCTTTCTTT,CASSFRQGRNTEAFF
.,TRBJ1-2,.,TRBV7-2,TGTGCCAGCAGCTTCCCCGAGCGTCTCTATGGCTACACCTTC,CASSFPERLYGYTF
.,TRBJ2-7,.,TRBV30,TGTGCCTGGAGTGTACTGGACAGAGGTCATCCCTACGAGCAGTACTTC,CAWSVLDRGHPYEQYF
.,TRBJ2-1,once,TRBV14,TGTGCCAGCAGCCAATTACTGGAGTCCAATGAGCAGTTCTTC,CASSQLLESNEQFF
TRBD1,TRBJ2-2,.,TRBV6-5,TGTGCCAGCAGTTACTCGGCCAGGGGGCTTTCCGGGGAGCTGTTTTTT,CASSYSARGLSGELFF
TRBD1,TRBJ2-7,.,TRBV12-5,TGTGCTAGTGGTCCATTTGGACAGGGGAGGTACGAGCAGTACTTC,CASGPFGQGRYEQYF
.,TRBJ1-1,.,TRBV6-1,TGTGCCAGCAGTGAAATTGGGGGGAGGGGGTACACTGAAGCTTTCTTT,CASSEIGGRGYTEAFF
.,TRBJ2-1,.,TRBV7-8,TGTGCCAGCAGCCCCCGGCGGCTCAGCTCCTACAATGAGCAGTTCTTC,CASSPRRLSSYNEQFF
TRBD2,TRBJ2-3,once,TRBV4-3,TGCGCCAGCAGCCAAGATAGAGGCCTAGCGGGTTTGATGGATACGCAGTATTTT,CASSQDRGLAGLMDTQYF
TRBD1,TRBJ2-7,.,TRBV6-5,TGTGCCAGCGCTCAGTCCCGGGACAGGCTCGAGCAGTACTTC,CASAQSRDRLEQYF
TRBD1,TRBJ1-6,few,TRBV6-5,TGTGCCAGCAGCCCGGGACAGGGATATTCACCCCTCCACTTT,CASSPGQGYSPLHF
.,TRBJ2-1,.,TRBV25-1,TGTGCCAGCAGGAGGGTGGTTGAGCAGTTCTTC,CASRRVVEQFF
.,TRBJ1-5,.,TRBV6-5,TGTGCCAGCAGATATAGCAATCAGCCCCAGCATTTT,CASRYSNQPQHF
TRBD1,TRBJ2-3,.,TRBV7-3,TGTGCCAGCAGCTTACAGGGGGCAATTCGTACAGATACGCAGTATTTT,CASSLQGAIRTDTQYF
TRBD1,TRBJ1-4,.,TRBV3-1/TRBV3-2,TGTGCCAGCAGCCAAGAAAGGGCGCCCAGGGGGCACGGAAAACTGTTTTTT,CASSQERAPRGHGKLFF
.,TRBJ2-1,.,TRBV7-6,TGTGCCAGCACCCCGCAGACAGGAACCTACAATGAGCAGTTCTTC,CASTPQTGTYNEQFF
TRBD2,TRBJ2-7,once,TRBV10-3,TGTGCCATCAGTGAATCCGGGACTACCACCTACGAGCAGTACTTC,CAISESGTTTYEQYF
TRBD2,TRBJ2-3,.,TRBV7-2,TGTGCCAGCAGCTCTCGACTAGCGGGAGGGCCGGGAACGCAGTATTTT,CASSSRLAGGPGTQYF
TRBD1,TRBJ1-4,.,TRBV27,TGTGCCAGCAGACCATGGGCCGACAGGGGGTGGGAAAAACTGTTTTTT,CASRPWADRGWEKLFF
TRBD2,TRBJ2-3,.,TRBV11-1,TGTGCCAGCACCGAGCGGGGGAGCACAGATACGCAGTATTTT,CASTERGSTDTQYF
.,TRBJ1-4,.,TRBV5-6,TGTGCCAGCAGCTTGGCAGGGAATGAAAAACTGTTTTTT,CASSLAGNEKLFF
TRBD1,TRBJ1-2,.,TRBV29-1,TGCAGCGTTGATCAGGGGGTAGTTTCCTATGGCTACACCTTC,CSVDQGVVSYGYTF
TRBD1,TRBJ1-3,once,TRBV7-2,TGTGCCAGCAGCTCCCGGACAGGGTCCCTCTCTGGAAACACCATATATTTT,CASSSRTGSLSGNTIYF
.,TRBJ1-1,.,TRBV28,TGTGCCAGCAGAGCGGGGGGGACTGAAGCTTTCTTT,CASRAGGTEAFF
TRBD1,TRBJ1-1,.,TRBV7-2,TGTGCCAGCAGCTCCCGGACAGGGGAATACACTGAAGCTTTCTTT,CASSSRTGEYTEAFF
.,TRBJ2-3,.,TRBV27,TGTGCCAGCAGTTTGCCGACTAGCACAGATACGCAGTATTTT,CASSLPTSTDTQYF
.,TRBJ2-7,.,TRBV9,TGTGCCAGCAGCGATTTAGAGTCCGAGCAGTACTTC,CASSDLESEQYF
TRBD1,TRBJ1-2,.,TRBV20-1,TGCAGTGCTAGTGGACAGGCCTATGGCTACACCTTC,CSASGQAYGYTF
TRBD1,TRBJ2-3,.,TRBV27,TGTGCCAGCAGTTTATTCCAGGGGGCTAGCCGCACAGATACGCAGTATTTT,CASSLFQGASRTDTQYF
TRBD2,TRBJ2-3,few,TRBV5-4,TGTGCCAGCAGCGCCGGACTAGCGGGAGTAGATACGCAGTATTTT,CASSAGLAGVDTQYF
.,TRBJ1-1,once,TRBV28,TGTGCCAGCAGTGGAGGGGCATTGGGCACTGAAGCTTTCTTT,CASSGGALGTEAFF
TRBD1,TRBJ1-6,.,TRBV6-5,TGTGCCAGCCGTCCCGGGACAGGGAAATCACCCCTCCACTTT,CASRPGTGKSPLHF
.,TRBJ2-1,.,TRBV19,TGTGCCAGTAGTATTAGCGTCCAAAAGCAGTTCTTC,CASSISVQKQFF
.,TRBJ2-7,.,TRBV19,TGTGCCAGTAGTATATCAGGACACGGACTATACGAGCAGTACTTC,CASSISGHGLYEQYF